Sequencing of this TCR beta chain was carried out in a study of regulatory T cells in long-lasting Graves disease (dated by TCRdb to about 2021). With regard to the full study: In the newly diagnosed Graves' disease group, patients had been taking antithyroid drugs for less than 3 months. Patients with persistent Graves' disease were compared with patients with newly diagnosed Graves' disease using TCR sequencing and RNA sequencing of peripheral blood. The study took place in China and was registered as a clinical trial. A total of 35 or so samples underwent TCR sequencing: around 13 from persistent and about 20 from newly diagnosed Graves' disease patients. Results the study describes overall, beyond this receptor: As a limitation, the authors acknowledged that the small sample size may reduce accuracy. Persistent Graves' disease patients showed lower TCR Shannon entropy and fewer highly expanded clones than newly diagnosed patients, suggesting clonal expansion. Because the primary lesion, thyroid tissue, could not be accessed, the study looked at peripheral blood alone. Only the TCR beta chain was sequenced and analyzed. Persistent patients shared more public clonotypes among themselves (approximately 2,500) than newly diagnosed patients did (about 1,000).

Library generation was performed with multiplex PCR. Sequencing was performed on an Illumina HiSeq 4000. iRepertoire HTBI primers and Arm-PCR amplification of CDR3 regions were used to construct TCR beta libraries. Gel purification was performed on PCR products prior to sequencing. Turning to the authors' computational methods: Across samples, about 63 TRBV and 15 or so TRBJ segments were identified and used for gene usage analysis of CDR3 amino acid clonotypes. COPE and FqMerger were used to merge the filtered high-quality paired reads into contigs. BLAST was used to align contigs to IMGT TRBV, TRBD and TRBJ reference genes, and CDR3 was defined according to IMGT. Highly expanded clones were defined as clonotypes with a frequency above 0.1%. Repertoire diversity was measured by Shannon entropy, and V-J evenness by the Gini coefficient. Public clonotypes were defined as clonotypes shared by more than one individual. TCRdb ran its own pipeline on the public reads, namely fastp trimming at Q25 and MiXCR clone calling, and kept in-frame beta chains. Records with the same CDR3 protein are collapsed into one entry carrying the most frequent genes and DNA. The V and J calls and clone size are TCRdb's, not the authors'. For this sample the table gives under 700,000 distinct CDR3 sequences, of which around 15% were detected only once. The leading ten clones occupy 20% to 25% of the sample.

The table lists this clonotype with a few counts. Its binding antigen is unknown. No much larger clonotype is one base removed from it; base qualities were not supplied. Per the publication, the time point label means: newly diagnosed GD, antithyroid drugs for less than 3 months. RNA was extracted from PBMCs in TRIzol for both TCR sequencing and RNA sequencing. The diagnosis of Graves' disease was made according to American Thyroid Association guidelines. Recruitment of patients was carried out at an endocrinology department in Xi'an, China. From each patient, 7.5 to 10 milliliters of peripheral blood was collected into an EDTA anticoagulant tube. Ficoll Paque Plus density gradient separation was used to isolate PBMCs, and no additional T cell sorting was done. An Agilent 2100 Bioanalyzer and agarose gel were used to check RNA quality, and a NanoDrop 2000 was used to measure RNA concentration. These data are also associated with another study on T cells in Graves' hyperthyroidism and ophthalmopathy. The second study reports: Stable Graves' hyperthyroidism was defined as no progression to ophthalmopathy during 18 months of follow-up. The hyperthyroidism patients were between 18 and 65 years old and newly diagnosed, with a disease duration of less than 2 months. Patients with uncontrolled infections, other autoimmune diseases, pregnancy or lactation were excluded. Clinical symptoms, serum thyroxine and TRAb, thyroid ultrasound, and orbital computed tomography formed the basis for the diagnoses. For the first round of RT-PCR on the TCR CDR3, the HTBI primer set was used together with the Qiagen OneStep RT-PCR kit. Most expanded thyroid clonotypes (frequency above 0.001) were also detected in blood, a finding suggesting that blood repertoires may reflect thyroid immune responses. A model built on a 13 V-J signature distinguished ophthalmopathy from stable hyperthyroidism, reaching 87.88% sensitivity and around 81% specificity in cross-validation and 80%/75% in testing. During validation, the model predicted progression to ophthalmopathy a median of around 7 months ahead of onset, with around 71% sensitivity and 72.22% specificity. To identify distinguishing TCR V-J signatures, a discovery cohort of around 100 patients was used, comprising 43 with Graves' ophthalmopathy and some 60 with stable Graves' hyperthyroidism. An independent validation cohort of some 18 hyperthyroidism patients and about 16 patients who later progressed to ophthalmopathy tested prospective prediction of ophthalmopathy. The 100 or so discovery patients were randomly split 7:3 into training and test sets. Thyroid tissue and blood T-cell repertoires from about 6 Graves' hyperthyroidism patients were also compared in the study. Following sampling, methimazole starting at 30 mg daily was given to hyperthyroidism patients, and high-dose intravenous methylprednisolone was given to ophthalmopathy patients. The libraries were constructed in a second round of multiplex PCR and then size-selected and purified. Paired-end sequencing of the libraries was performed with 100 bp reads on an Illumina HiSeq2000. SOAPnuke was used to process the raw data, removing reads that contained adapters or uncalled bases, had a mean Phred below 15, or lacked an exact match to the constant primer or identifier. High-quality paired reads were merged with COPE v1.2.5, and unique nucleotide sequences were defined as clonotypes. MiTCR v1.1 was used to align the clonotypes against IMGT TRBV, TRBD and TRBJ reference segments. The analysis included only V-J combinations with a frequency above 0.0001, which together covered 99% to 99.2% of the repertoires. A TCS score was defined as the ratio of F50 (clonal expansion) to E x V (chaos), with BLOSUM62-based TCRdist applied between CDR3 peptides within each V-J. Welch's t-statistics and random forest reduced some 510 V-J features to around 14, which were used in a naive Bayes classifier (R e1071). Sample size was not statistically predetermined, and blinding of investigators to group allocation was not performed. The paper describes TCR Vbeta CDR3 sequencing of some 130 peripheral blood samples, made up of under 50 ophthalmopathy patients, around 78 hyperthyroidism patients and approximately 17 progressor patients.

The receptor was derived from a woman in her forties or fifties with Graves disease. Donor details come from another sample of the same person, matched by shared clones. This specimen consisted of peripheral blood mononuclear cells (PBMCs), obtained at new diagnosis, from a patient treated with antithyroid drugs.

The nucleotides are TGTGCCAGCAGCGCCCGGAGGACCGCAGTTGGCAATCAGCCCCAGCATTTT. Its protein is CASSARRTAVGNQPQHF. The chain links TRBV2 with TRBJ1-5; the D gene assignment is ambiguous. The CDR3, from cysteine to phenylalanine, totals 17 residues. Only the CDR3 region is kept as DNA, spanning 51 bases read in frame from base 1. The trim is 6 bases for V and 2 bases for J, with a gap of 20 bases between the germline ends. From the germline V gene, CDR1 is SNHLY and CDR2 is FYNNEI.